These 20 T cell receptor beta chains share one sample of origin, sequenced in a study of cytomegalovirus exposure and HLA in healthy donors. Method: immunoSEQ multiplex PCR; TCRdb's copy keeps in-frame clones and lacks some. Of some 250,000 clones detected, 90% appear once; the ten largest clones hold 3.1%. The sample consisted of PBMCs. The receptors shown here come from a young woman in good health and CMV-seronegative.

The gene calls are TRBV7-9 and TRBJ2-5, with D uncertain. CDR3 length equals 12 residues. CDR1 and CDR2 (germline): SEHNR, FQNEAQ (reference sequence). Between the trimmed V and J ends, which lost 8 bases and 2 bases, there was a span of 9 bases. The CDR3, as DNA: TGTGCCAGCTTTAGGTTGCAAGAGACCCAGTACTTC. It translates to CASFRLQETQYF.

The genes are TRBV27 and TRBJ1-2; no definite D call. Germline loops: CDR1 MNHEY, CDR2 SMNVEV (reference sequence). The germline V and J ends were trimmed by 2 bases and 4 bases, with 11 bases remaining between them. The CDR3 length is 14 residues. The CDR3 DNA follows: TGTGCCAGCAGTTTAGGCGCATTGGGCTATGGCTACACCTTC. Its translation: CASSLGALGYGYTF.

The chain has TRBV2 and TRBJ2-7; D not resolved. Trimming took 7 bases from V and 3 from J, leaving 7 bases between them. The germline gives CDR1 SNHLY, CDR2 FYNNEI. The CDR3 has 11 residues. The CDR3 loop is CASTGDYEQYF. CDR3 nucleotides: TGTGCCAGCACAGGAGACTACGAGCAGTACTTC.

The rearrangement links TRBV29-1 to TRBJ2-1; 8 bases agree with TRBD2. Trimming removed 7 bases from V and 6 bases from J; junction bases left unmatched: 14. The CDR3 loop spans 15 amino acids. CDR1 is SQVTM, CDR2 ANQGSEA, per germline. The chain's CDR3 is CSAGGGTGVGNEQFF. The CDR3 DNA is TGCAGCGCTGGCGGGGGGACGGGGGTTGGCAATGAGCAGTTCTTC.

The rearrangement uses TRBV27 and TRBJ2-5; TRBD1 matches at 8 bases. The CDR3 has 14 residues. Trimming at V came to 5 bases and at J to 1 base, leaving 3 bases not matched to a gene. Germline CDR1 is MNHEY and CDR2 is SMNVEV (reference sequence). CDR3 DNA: TGTGCCAGCAGTCCTGACAGGGGCCAAGAGACCCAGTACTTC. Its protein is CASSPDRGQETQYF.

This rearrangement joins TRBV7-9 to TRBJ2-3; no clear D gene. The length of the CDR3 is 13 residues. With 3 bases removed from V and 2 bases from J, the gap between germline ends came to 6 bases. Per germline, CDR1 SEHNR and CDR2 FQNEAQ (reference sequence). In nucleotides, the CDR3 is TGTGCCAGCAGCTTTGATCCCACAGATACGCAGTATTTT. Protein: CASSFDPTDTQYF.

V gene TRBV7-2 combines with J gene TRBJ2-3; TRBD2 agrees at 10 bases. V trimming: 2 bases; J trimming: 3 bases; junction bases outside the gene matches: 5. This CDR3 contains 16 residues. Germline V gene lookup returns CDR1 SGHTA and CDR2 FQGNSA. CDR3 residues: CASSLQGLATTDTQYF. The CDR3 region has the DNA TGTGCCAGCAGCTTACAGGGACTAGCGACAACAGATACGCAGTATTTT. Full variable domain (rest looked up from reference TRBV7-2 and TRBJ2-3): GAGVSQSPSNKVTEKGKDVELRCDPISGHTALYWYRQSLGQGLEFLIYFQGNSAPDKSGLPSDRFSAERTGGSVSTLTIQRTQQEDSAVYLCASSLQGLATTDTQYFGPGTRLTVL.

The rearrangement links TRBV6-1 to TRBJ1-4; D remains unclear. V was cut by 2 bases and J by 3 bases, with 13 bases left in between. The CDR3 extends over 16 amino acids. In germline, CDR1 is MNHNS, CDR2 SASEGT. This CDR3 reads CASSEPHRTANEKLFF. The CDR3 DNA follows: TGTGCCAGCAGTGAACCCCACCGGACCGCTAATGAAAAACTGTTTTTT.

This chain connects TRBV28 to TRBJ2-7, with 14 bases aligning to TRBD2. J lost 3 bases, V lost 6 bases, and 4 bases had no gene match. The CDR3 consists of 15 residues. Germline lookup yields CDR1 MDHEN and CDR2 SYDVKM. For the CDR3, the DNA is TGTGCCAGCAGACCCGGACTAGCGGGAGGCTACGAGCAGTACTTC. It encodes CASRPGLAGGYEQYF. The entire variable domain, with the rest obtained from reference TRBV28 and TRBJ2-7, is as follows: DVKVTQSSRYLVKRTGEKVFLECVQDMDHENMFWYRQDPGLGLRLIYFSYDVKMKEKGDIPEGYSVSREKKERFSLILESASTNQTSMYLCASRPGLAGGYEQYFGPGTRLTVT.

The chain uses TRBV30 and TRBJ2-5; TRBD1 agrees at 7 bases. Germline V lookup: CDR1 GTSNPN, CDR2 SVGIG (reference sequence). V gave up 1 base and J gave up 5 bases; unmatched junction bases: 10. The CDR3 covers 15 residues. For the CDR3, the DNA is TGTGCCTGGAGTGCGGCAGGGGGTCTGTTCGAGACCCAGTACTTC. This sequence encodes CAWSAAGGLFETQYF. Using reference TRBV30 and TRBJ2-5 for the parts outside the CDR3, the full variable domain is SQTIHQWPATLVQPVGSPLSLECTVEGTSNPNLYWYRQAAGRGLQLLFYSVGIGQISSEVPQNLSASRPQDRQFILSSKKLLLSDSGFYLCAWSAAGGLFETQYFGPGTRLLVL.

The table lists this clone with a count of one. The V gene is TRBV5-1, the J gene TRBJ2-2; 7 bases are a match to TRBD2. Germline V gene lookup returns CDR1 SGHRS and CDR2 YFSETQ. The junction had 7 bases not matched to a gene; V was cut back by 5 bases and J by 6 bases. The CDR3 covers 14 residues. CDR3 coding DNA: TGCGCCAGCAGGCGGGAGCGAGGGGCCGGGGAGCTGTTTTTT. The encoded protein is CASRRERGAGELFF.

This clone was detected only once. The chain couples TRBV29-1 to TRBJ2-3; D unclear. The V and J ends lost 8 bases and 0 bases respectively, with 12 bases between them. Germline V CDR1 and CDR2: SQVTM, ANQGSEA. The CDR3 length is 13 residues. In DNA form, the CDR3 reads TGCAGCCTAACCCTGCAGAGCACAGATACGCAGTATTTT. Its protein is CSLTLQSTDTQYF.

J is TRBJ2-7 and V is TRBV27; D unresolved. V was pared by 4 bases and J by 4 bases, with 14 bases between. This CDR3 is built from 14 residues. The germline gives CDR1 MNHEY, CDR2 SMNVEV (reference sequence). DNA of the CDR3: TGTGCCAGCAGTTCTCAAAATGGGTTGTACGAGCAGTACTTC. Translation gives CASSSQNGLYEQYF.

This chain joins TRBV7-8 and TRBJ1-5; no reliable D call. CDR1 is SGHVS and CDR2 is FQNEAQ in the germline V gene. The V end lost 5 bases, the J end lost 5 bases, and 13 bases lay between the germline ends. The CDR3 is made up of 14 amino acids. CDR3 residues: CASSKSSADQPQHF. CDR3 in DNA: TGTGCCAGCAGCAAAAGCAGTGCCGATCAGCCCCAGCATTTT.

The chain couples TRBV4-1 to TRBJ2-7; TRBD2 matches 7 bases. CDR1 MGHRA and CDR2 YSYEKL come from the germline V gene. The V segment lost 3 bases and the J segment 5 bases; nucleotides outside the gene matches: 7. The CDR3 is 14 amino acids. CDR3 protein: CASSQRGSLNEQYF. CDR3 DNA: TGCGCCAGCAGCCAGCGCGGGAGTCTGAACGAGCAGTACTTC.

The CDR3 region is CASSPLSTQPQHF. The CDR3 DNA reads as TGTGCCAGCAGTCCCTTGTCGACCCAGCCCCAGCATTTT. V is TRBV6-6 and J is TRBJ1-5; D remains ambiguous. Germline CDR1 and CDR2: MNHNY and SVGAGI (reference sequence). Trimming cost V 5 bases and J 7 bases, with 12 bases left between them. This CDR3 is 13 amino acids long.

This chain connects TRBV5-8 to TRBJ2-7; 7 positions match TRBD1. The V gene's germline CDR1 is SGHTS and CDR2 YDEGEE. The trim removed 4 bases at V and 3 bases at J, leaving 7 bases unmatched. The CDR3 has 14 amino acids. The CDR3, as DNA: TGTGCCAGCAGCCTGACAGGGTGGAACTACGAGCAGTACTTC. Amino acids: CASSLTGWNYEQYF.

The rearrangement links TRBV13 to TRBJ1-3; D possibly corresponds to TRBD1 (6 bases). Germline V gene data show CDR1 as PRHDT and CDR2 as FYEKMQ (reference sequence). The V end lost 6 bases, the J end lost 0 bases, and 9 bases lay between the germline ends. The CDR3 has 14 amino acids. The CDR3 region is CASSQGGSGNTIYF. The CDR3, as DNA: TGTGCCAGCAGTCAAGGGGGCTCTGGAAACACCATATATTTT.

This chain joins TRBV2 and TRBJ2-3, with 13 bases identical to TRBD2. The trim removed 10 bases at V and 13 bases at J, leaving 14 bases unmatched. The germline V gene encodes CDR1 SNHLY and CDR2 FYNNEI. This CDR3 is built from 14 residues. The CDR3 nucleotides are TGTGCCACCCTCCCCCGGACTAGCGGGGGACGGAAGTATTTT. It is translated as CATLPRTSGGRKYF.

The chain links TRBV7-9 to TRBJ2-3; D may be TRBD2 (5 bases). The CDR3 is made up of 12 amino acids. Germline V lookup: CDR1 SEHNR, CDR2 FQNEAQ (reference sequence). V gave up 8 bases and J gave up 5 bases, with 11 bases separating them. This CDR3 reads CASGRGGDTQYF. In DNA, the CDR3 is TGTGCCAGCGGGAGAGGTGGAGATACGCAGTATTTT.